Below, 22 T cell receptor beta chains from the same sample are listed, as sequenced in a study of response to subunit inactivated influenza vaccine. TCRdb re-derived calls from the RT-PCR reads in MiXCR, one entry per CDR3 protein. The sample shows 530,000 or so distinct CDR3 sequences, 10% to 15% of them seen only once. The source material was PBMCs from blood, sampled on the day of vaccination. The receptors shown here come from a man aged 45 to 65 who received an inactivated influenza vaccine.

The chain is built from TRBV2 and TRBJ2-2; 10 bases align to TRBD2. Germline V gives CDR1 SNHLY, CDR2 FYNNEI. V trimming: 3 bases; J trimming: 1 base; junction bases outside the gene matches: 5. This CDR3 comprises 17 residues. CDR3 sequence reads: CASSESSGGQNTGELFF. CDR3 bases: TGTGCCAGCAGTGAGTCTAGCGGGGGCCAGAACACCGGGGAGCTGTTTTTT.

This chain's CDR3 is CASSLGPGQGLFF. The CDR3 region has the DNA TGTGCCAGCAGCTTGGGACCGGGACAGGGGCTGTTTTTT. The J gene is TRBJ2-2, the V gene TRBV5-5, with TRBD1 identical over 9 bases. J lost 13 bases, V lost 0 bases, and 4 bases had no gene match. Germline V CDR1 and CDR2: SGHKS, YYEKEE (reference sequence). The CDR3 spans 13 residues.

This clonotype was recorded many times. The chain employs TRBV19 and TRBJ2-1; TRBD2 matches 11 bases. Germline values: CDR1 LNHDA, CDR2 SQIVND (reference sequence). CDR3 length: 15 residues. Trimming took 5 bases from V and 6 from J; bases not matched to a gene: 6. CDR3 DNA sequence: TGTGCCAGTAGTGGACTAGCGGGCGCCAGCAATGAGCAGTTCTTC. Protein: CASSGLAGASNEQFF.

This clonotype was seen more than once but under ten times. This rearrangement joins TRBV6-2 or TRBV6-3 to TRBJ2-5, with D maybe TRBD1 (6 bases). The CDR3 length is 11 residues. Per germline, CDR1 MNHEY and CDR2 SVGEGT. With 2 bases removed from V and 10 bases from J, the gap between germline ends came to 8 bases. CDR3 loop: CASSYNRDQYF. In DNA, the CDR3 is TGTGCCAGCAGTTACAACAGGGACCAGTACTTC.

A few counts support this clonotype. The chain links TRBV12-3 or TRBV12-4 to TRBJ2-2, with D possibly TRBD1 on 5 matching bases. The CDR3 contains 13 residues. The germline V and J ends were trimmed by 6 bases and 4 bases, with 9 bases remaining between them. The CDR3 nucleotides read TGTGCCAGCAGAAGACAGTTCACCGGGGAGCTGTTTTTT. As protein: CASRRQFTGELFF.

V and J are TRBV6-2 or TRBV6-3 and TRBJ2-7; D unresolved. Between the trimmed V and J ends, which lost 2 bases and 2 bases, there was a span of 10 bases. This CDR3 contains 14 residues. Germline assignment: CDR1 MNHEY and CDR2 SVGEGT. CDR3 bases: TGTGCCAGCAGTTACGGAAGATATACCTACGAGCAGTACTTC. This encodes CASSYGRYTYEQYF.

This chain links TRBV6-6 with TRBJ1-1; D is possibly TRBD1 (6 bases). V was pared by 3 bases and J by 4 bases, with 9 bases between. This CDR3 region has 13 residues. From germline, CDR1 is MNHNY and CDR2 SVGAGI (reference sequence). This chain's CDR3 is CASSYGQRTEAFF. DNA for the CDR3: TGTGCCAGCAGTTATGGACAGCGCACTGAAGCTTTCTTT.

The V gene is TRBV11-2, the J gene TRBJ2-2; 9 nucleotides match TRBD2. Trimming removed 1 base from V and 6 bases from J; junction bases left unmatched: 6. The CDR3 runs to 16 residues. Germline loops: CDR1 SGHAT, CDR2 FQNNGV. In nucleotides, the CDR3 is TGTGCCAGCAGCTTAGTTGGCGGGAGGGCCCCCGGGGAGCTGTTTTTT. Residues: CASSLVGGRAPGELFF.

In this sample, this clonotype turned up many times. The genes are TRBV20-1 and TRBJ2-1, with 8 bases fitting TRBD2. Germline loops: CDR1 DFQATT, CDR2 SNEGSKA (reference sequence). Trimming removed 6 bases from V and 10 bases from J; junction bases left unmatched: 2. This CDR3 is built from 10 residues. The CDR3 here is CSARLAEQFF. As DNA, the CDR3 is TGCAGTGCCCGACTAGCGGAGCAGTTCTTC.

This clonotype has a handful of counts. The CDR3 nucleotides read TGTGCCATCAGTGAATTCGAGACAGGGACCTACGAGCAGTACTTC. Amino acids: CAISEFETGTYEQYF. The chain has TRBV10-3 and TRBJ2-7; TRBD1 aligns across 7 bases. Germline V lookup: CDR1 ENHRY, CDR2 SYGVKD. The CDR3 consists of 15 residues. V gave up 3 bases and J gave up 2 bases; unmatched junction bases: 7.

This clonotype has just one count. With a much larger clone just one base away, this may be a read error. J is TRBJ2-5 and V is TRBV6-5; possibly TRBD2 for D (6 bases). This CDR3 comprises 13 residues. Germline V gene data show CDR1 as MNHEY and CDR2 as SVGAGI. The CDR3 nucleotides read TGTGCCAACAGTTCCGGGGGCCAAGAGACCCAGTACTTC. Translation gives CANSSGGQETQYF.

The chain recombines TRBV15 with TRBJ2-2; D is undetermined. V gave up 2 bases and J gave up 7 bases, with 5 bases separating them. The CDR3 spans 12 residues. The V gene's germline CDR1 is LNHNV and CDR2 YYDKDF (reference sequence). This CDR3 is CATSRPLGELFF. The CDR3 DNA is TGTGCCACCAGCAGACCCCTCGGGGAGCTGTTTTTT.

This chain uses TRBV30 with TRBJ2-7, with D perhaps matching TRBD2 (5 bases). V lost 0 bases to trimming and J lost 3 bases, with 9 bases between them. Looked up from germline, CDR1 is GTSNPN and CDR2 is SVGIG (reference sequence). The CDR3 loop spans 13 amino acids. CDR3 amino acids: CAWSVGLNYEQYF. In nucleotides, the CDR3 is TGTGCCTGGAGTGTAGGACTGAACTACGAGCAGTACTTC.

The V and J genes are TRBV11-2 and TRBJ2-1; no firm D call. The V and J ends lost 2 bases and 5 bases respectively, with 13 bases between them. Germline CDR1 reads SGHAT; CDR2 reads FQNNGV. This CDR3 is built from 15 residues. The CDR3 spells CASSLTSFTHNEQFF. CDR3 coding DNA: TGTGCCAGCAGCTTAACGAGCTTCACTCACAATGAGCAGTTCTTC.

This clonotype was counted only a few times. The J gene is TRBJ2-4, the V gene TRBV9; maybe TRBD1 (6 bases). The CDR3 covers 14 residues. Trimming pared 0 bases from V and 9 bases from J, leaving 13 bases between. Germline V gives CDR1 SGDLS, CDR2 YYNGEE. Here the CDR3 DNA reads TGTGCCAGCAGCGTAGGCAGGGGTAGTAGCATTCAGTACTTC. Translated, it gives CASSVGRGSSIQYF.

This clonotype has a count of ten or more. The V gene is TRBV28, the J gene TRBJ2-1, with 11 bases identical to TRBD2. This CDR3 spans 16 amino acids. With V trimmed by 5 bases and J by 3 bases, 6 bases remained unmatched. The germline V gene has CDR1 MDHEN and CDR2 SYDVKM. In DNA, the CDR3 is TGTGCCAGCAGTCCCTTAGCGGGAGGGTACTACAATGAGCAGTTCTTC. Protein: CASSPLAGGYYNEQFF.

V and J are TRBV29-1 and TRBJ2-1; tentative D call: TRBD2 (6 bases). The CDR3 sequence is 16 residues long. In germline, CDR1 is SQVTM, CDR2 ANQGSEA. V was shortened by 3 bases and J by 0 bases, with 15 bases between the two germline ends. The CDR3 reads CSVDVGRRLSYNEQFF. DNA of the CDR3: TGCAGCGTTGACGTCGGGAGACGACTCTCCTACAATGAGCAGTTCTTC.

This chain links TRBV18 with TRBJ1-2, with D maybe TRBD1 (5 bases). V was trimmed by 2 bases and J by 6 bases, leaving 10 bases between them. The CDR3 has 13 residues. Germline V gene sequence: CDR1 KGHSH, CDR2 LQKENI. As DNA, the CDR3 is TGTGCCAGCTCACCAAACGCGGGGGATGGCTACACCTTC. It yields the protein CASSPNAGDGYTF.

This chain connects TRBV12-3 or TRBV12-4 to TRBJ2-3; weak D call: TRBD2 (6 bases). V shed 4 bases and J shed 10 bases, with 15 bases lying between them. CDR3 length: 13 amino acids. DNA for the CDR3: TGTGCCAGCAGTTCTGGGTTATGGGAGGCGCAGTATTTT. It yields the protein CASSSGLWEAQYF.

The rearrangement uses TRBV25-1 and TRBJ2-7; 11 bases map to TRBD1. Trimming took 5 bases from V and 0 from J; bases not matched to a gene: 6. The CDR3 contains 16 residues. The germline gives CDR1 MGHDK, CDR2 SYGVNS. Here the CDR3 reads CASSTLGTGGSYEQYF. In nucleotides, the CDR3 is TGTGCCAGCAGTACACTAGGGACAGGGGGCTCCTACGAGCAGTACTTC.

This clonotype has only a few counts. V is TRBV30 and J is TRBJ2-7; D remains unclear. The CDR3 covers 13 residues. The V and J ends lost 4 bases and 3 bases respectively, with 13 bases between them. Per the germline V gene, CDR1 is GTSNPN and CDR2 is SVGIG (reference sequence). The chain's CDR3 is CAWIGQTNYEQYF. CDR3 bases: TGTGCCTGGATCGGGCAGACAAACTACGAGCAGTACTTC.

This clonotype was detected only a few times. This rearrangement joins TRBV7-9 to TRBJ2-7; no definite D call. The length of the CDR3 is 13 residues. With 0 bases removed from V and 6 bases from J, the gap between germline ends came to 9 bases. Per the germline V gene, CDR1 is SEHNR and CDR2 is FQNEAQ (reference sequence). Here the CDR3 reads CASSLAMAAEQYF. DNA of the CDR3: TGTGCCAGCAGCTTAGCGATGGCGGCCGAGCAGTACTTC. The complete variable domain, with remaining parts taken from reference TRBV7-9 and TRBJ2-7, reads DTGVSQNPRHKITKRGQNVTFRCDPISEHNRLYWYRQTLGQGPEFLTYFQNEAQLEKSRLLSDRFSAERPKGSFSTLEIQRTEQGDSAMYLCASSLAMAAEQYFGPGTRLTVT.